The 6 T cell receptor beta chains given below trace back to one sample, sequenced in a study of T-cell memory formation after mild COVID-19. TCRdb itself ran the 5' RACE reads through MiXCR, one entry per CDR3 protein. Among approximately 350,000 distinct CDR3 sequences listed, 10% to 15% were seen once. Sequenced sample: PBMCs or a T cell subset sorted from them (not recorded which). The receptors were gathered from a man younger than 35 who had mild COVID-19 (a few samples of this study predate the infection). Cell type and time point are not known.

This clonotype was seen only a few times. The chain is built from TRBV7-2 and TRBJ2-7; tentatively, D is TRBD1 or TRBD2 (5 bases each). The V end was cut by 5 bases, the J end by 1 base, with 15 bases between. Germline assignment: CDR1 SGHTA and CDR2 FQGNSA. This CDR3 is built from 15 residues. The CDR3 spells CASSQTGRTSYEQYV. The CDR3 DNA is TGTGCCAGCAGCCAAACGGGACGTACGTCCTACGAGCAGTACGTC.

The rearrangement uses TRBV20-1 and TRBJ1-5; TRBD1 might be the D (6 bases). The germline V and J ends were trimmed by 3 bases and 6 bases, with 12 bases remaining between them. Germline loops: CDR1 DFQATT, CDR2 SNEGSKA (reference sequence). CDR3 length: 13 residues. The CDR3 protein is CSARRTQGQPQHF. The CDR3 DNA reads TGCAGTGCTAGGAGGACACAGGGTCAGCCCCAGCATTTT.

This clonotype was found many times. The chain has TRBV20-1 and TRBJ2-3; D unclear. The germline CDR1 and CDR2 sequences are DFQATT and SNEGSKA (reference sequence). V lost 5 bases, J lost 8 bases, and 23 bases lay in between. This CDR3 has 15 residues. CDR3 sequence: CSALPSGTALVTQYF. CDR3 DNA sequence: TGCAGTGCTCTCCCTTCGGGTACAGCTCTTGTTACGCAGTATTTT.

This clonotype was found a few times. The chain combines TRBV9 with TRBJ2-3; TRBD2 agrees at 7 bases. Germline assignment: CDR1 SGDLS and CDR2 YYNGEE. V dropped 0 bases and J dropped 2; count of bases not matched to a gene: 9. This CDR3 has 17 residues. The CDR3 here is CASSVGRSGAITDTQYF. The CDR3 nucleotides are TGTGCCAGCAGCGTAGGTAGGAGCGGGGCAATCACAGATACGCAGTATTTT.

There are many counts of this clonotype. CDR3 sequence reads: CASSGTGDPYEQYV. Here the CDR3 DNA reads TGTGCCAGCAGTGGGACAGGGGACCCGTACGAGCAGTACGTC. The V gene is TRBV28, the J gene TRBJ2-7, with TRBD1 matching over 10 bases. The CDR3 has 14 amino acids. J was trimmed by 4 bases and V by 5 bases; bases with no gene match: 5. Germline values: CDR1 MDHEN, CDR2 SYDVKM.

The rearrangement links TRBV4-3 to TRBJ2-5; 7 bases align to TRBD2. The V gene end was trimmed by 0 bases and the J gene end by 4 bases; junction bases not matched to a gene: 2. The CDR3 extends over 14 amino acids. From germline, CDR1 is LGHNA and CDR2 YSLEER. Here the CDR3 DNA reads TGCGCCAGCAGCCAAGATTCTAGCGGAGAGACCCAGTACTTC. It specifies CASSQDSSGETQYF.